What follows describes a single T cell receptor beta chain. What it recognizes is unknown. This sample is drawn from a study of OX40 agonist ivuxolimab in advanced cancers. The study's findings and limits: Some of the lowest clonal expansion was seen in partial responders at 0.1-3.0 mg/kg.

Sequenced by immunoSEQ multiplex PCR; TCRdb stores in-frame clones only, minus some. The data hold approximately 75,000 clones, with about 85% observed a single time. Germline V gives CDR1 LNHDA, CDR2 SQIVND (reference sequence). The V end lost 6 bases, the J end lost 7 bases, and 15 bases lay between the germline ends. This CDR3 has 14 residues. The TCR was taken from an adult with an advanced solid tumor such as melanoma, head and neck, liver or kidney cancer. Sample: CD4+ or CD8+ T cells sorted from blood, taken in a trial of the OX40 agonist ivuxolimab. The chain is built from TRBV19 and TRBJ2-2; TRBD1 might be the D (7 bases). CDR3 nucleotide sequence: TGTGCCAGTAGGACAGGGTCGGGAGTCGGGGAGCTGTTTTTT. Protein: CASRTGSGVGELFF.